The next 27 T cell receptor beta chains were all read from a single sample in a study of blood T cell repertoires in COVID-19. Profiled with immunoSEQ multiplex PCR; TCRdb holds only in-frame clones, not every one. The repertoire holds about 60,000 clones, around 73% seen once, with around 12% in the top ten. The sequencing sample was made of peripheral blood. Receptor source: an elderly man with acute or convalescent COVID-19.

This chain links TRBV24-1 with TRBJ2-2; TRBD1 matches 11 bases. Germline V lookup: CDR1 KGHDR, CDR2 SFDVKD. J lost 4 bases, V lost 3 bases, and 3 bases had no gene match. The CDR3 spans 16 residues. The CDR3 DNA reads TGTGCCACCAGTGATCCAGGACAGGGGGCCACCGGGGAGCTGTTTTTT. Protein product: CATSDPGQGATGELFF.

This clone was seen once. J is TRBJ1-4 and V is TRBV6-5; TRBD1 is a possible D gene (5 bases). CDR1 is MNHEY, CDR2 SVGAGI, per germline. The CDR3 totals 15 residues. Trimming cost V 6 bases and J 0 bases, with 11 bases left between them. CDR3 nucleotide sequence: TGTGCCAGCAGAGACAGCATTGCAACTAATGAAAAACTGTTTTTT. Amino acid sequence: CASRDSIATNEKLFF.

The V gene is TRBV9, the J gene TRBJ1-2, with a possible D match to TRBD1 (5 bases). The CDR3 loop spans 14 amino acids. Germline V gene data show CDR1 as SGDLS and CDR2 as YYNGEE. V was shortened by 0 bases and J by 6 bases, with 12 bases between the two germline ends. The CDR3: CASSVVSLGDGYTF. Written as DNA, the CDR3 is TGTGCCAGCAGCGTAGTGTCTTTAGGGGATGGCTACACCTTC.

The chain is built from TRBV5-6 and TRBJ1-1; 9 bases fit TRBD1. The germline CDR1 and CDR2 sequences are SGHDT and YYEEEE. V lost 4 bases and J lost 5; bases outside the gene matches: 12. CDR3 length equals 16 residues. The CDR3 coding sequence is TGTGCCAGCAGCCTCGACAGGGGGAGTTTGAGTACTGAAGCTTTCTTT. As protein: CASSLDRGSLSTEAFF.

This clone was seen only a few times. This chain links TRBV19 with TRBJ2-2; D possibly corresponds to TRBD1 (8 bases). Trimming cost V 5 bases and J 7 bases, with 20 bases left between them. Germline V gives CDR1 LNHDA, CDR2 SQIVND (reference sequence). The CDR3 runs 16 residues. For the CDR3, the DNA is TGTGCCAGTAGTTCACCCCGGACAGGGAGGGACGGGGAGCTGTTTTTT. It codes for CASSSPRTGRDGELFF.

This clone turned up a few times. The genes are TRBV6-5 and TRBJ1-1, with D tentatively TRBD1 (6 bases). Germline CDR1 and CDR2: MNHEY and SVGAGI. The CDR3 spans 14 residues. Between the trimmed V and J ends, which lost 10 bases and 0 bases, there was a span of 15 bases. CDR3 sequence: CATGTYRVNTEAFF. DNA for the CDR3: TGTGCCACCGGAACCTACAGGGTGAACACTGAAGCTTTCTTT.

This clone came up a few times. The V gene is TRBV6-5, the J gene TRBJ2-5, with TRBD1 identical over 7 bases. This CDR3 has 13 amino acids. V trimming: 6 bases; J trimming: 5 bases; junction bases outside the gene matches: 6. The germline V gene has CDR1 MNHEY and CDR2 SVGAGI. The CDR3 DNA reads TGTGCCAGCAGACTAGGGGGCTCGGAGACCCAGTACTTC. Its translation: CASRLGGSETQYF.

The chain has TRBV7-9 and TRBJ2-5; the match to TRBD1 covers 9 bases. Losses at the gene ends were 5 bases for V and 4 bases for J; bases not matched to a gene: 5. The V gene's germline CDR1 is SEHNR and CDR2 FQNEAQ (reference sequence). This CDR3 contains 14 residues. CDR3 sequence (DNA): TGTGCCAGCAGCCCCTGGGACAGGGCAGAGACCCAGTACTTC. It yields the protein CASSPWDRAETQYF.

This chain joins TRBV10-3 and TRBJ2-5; 11 nucleotides match TRBD2. The CDR3 sequence is 14 residues long. CDR1 is ENHRY, CDR2 SYGVKD, per germline. V was clipped by 3 bases and J by 3 bases; unmatched bases: 0. The DNA of the CDR3 is TGTGCCATCAGTGATAGCGGGGGGGAAGAGACCCAGTACTTC. Amino acids: CAISDSGGEETQYF.

V and J are TRBV7-9 and TRBJ2-1, with 7 bases matching TRBD1. The CDR3 is made up of 15 amino acids. V lost 6 bases, J lost 8 bases, and 13 bases stayed unmatched. The germline V gene encodes CDR1 SEHNR and CDR2 FQNEAQ (reference sequence). CDR3 loop: CASRVGTAWSDEQFF. The DNA of the CDR3 is TGTGCCAGCAGAGTAGGGACAGCGTGGTCGGATGAGCAGTTCTTC.

J is TRBJ1-5 and V is TRBV18; TRBD1 agrees at 7 bases. The CDR3 is made up of 13 amino acids. With V trimmed by 8 bases and J by 7 bases, 8 bases remained unmatched. Germline loops: CDR1 KGHSH, CDR2 LQKENI. CDR3: CASGTQGSQPQHF. As DNA, the CDR3 is TGTGCCAGCGGAACACAGGGGTCCCAGCCCCAGCATTTT.

V gene TRBV5-6 combines with J gene TRBJ2-5; 9 positions agree with TRBD1. The CDR3 has 15 residues. Germline CDR1 is SGHDT and CDR2 is YYEEEE. V lost 0 bases to trimming and J lost 3 bases; unmatched junction nucleotides: 3. CDR3 residues: CASSLGTGGEETQYF. The CDR3 DNA follows: TGTGCCAGCAGCTTGGGTACAGGGGGCGAAGAGACCCAGTACTTC.

This chain connects TRBV28 to TRBJ1-6, with TRBD1 matching 10 bases. Germline V lookup: CDR1 MDHEN, CDR2 SYDVKM. J lost 8 bases, V lost 4 bases, and 11 bases had no gene match. There are 17 residues in the CDR3. The DNA for the CDR3 is TGTGCCAGCAGTTGGGGTGTTGTTGGGACAGGGGATTCACCCCTCCACTTT. Translated, it gives CASSWGVVGTGDSPLHF.

The chain combines TRBV18 with TRBJ1-4, with 7 bases aligning to TRBD1. The CDR3 has 15 residues. The V gene's germline CDR1 is KGHSH and CDR2 LQKENI. With 3 bases clipped from V and 4 bases from J, the junction kept 5 bases outside the gene matches. The CDR3 loop reads CASSPRDSGNEKLFF. The CDR3 nucleotides read TGTGCCAGCTCACCCCGGGACAGTGGTAATGAAAAACTGTTTTTT.

The chain combines TRBV7-2 with TRBJ1-1; D may be TRBD1 (5 bases). This CDR3 has 12 amino acids. Trimming removed 5 bases from V and 10 bases from J, with 14 bases in between. From germline, CDR1 is SGHTA and CDR2 FQGNSA. The CDR3 sequence: CASSPTLTGAFF. CDR3 in DNA: TGTGCCAGCAGCCCAACACTCACAGGAGCTTTCTTT.

The chain has TRBV2 and TRBJ2-7, with a possible D match to TRBD1 (5 bases). Germline V CDR1 and CDR2: SNHLY, FYNNEI. V shed 5 bases and J shed 7 bases, with 9 bases lying between them. The CDR3 contains 11 residues. The CDR3 sequence is CASSYQGEQYF. CDR3 nucleotide sequence: TGTGCCAGCAGTTACCAGGGAGAGCAGTACTTC.

The rearrangement links TRBV4-1 to TRBJ2-1, with a tentative D call TRBD1 (5 bases). The V end lost 3 bases, the J end lost 6 bases, and 15 bases lay between the germline ends. The CDR3 has 15 amino acids. Germline V gene sequence: CDR1 MGHRA, CDR2 YSYEKL. CDR3 sequence: CASSHGHLTRNEQFF. DNA for the CDR3: TGCGCCAGCAGCCACGGACACCTTACCCGCAATGAGCAGTTCTTC.

This clone is a singleton in its sample. The chain's CDR3 is CASSTTGVFESEAFF. The CDR3 bases are TGTGCCAGCAGTACGACAGGGGTTTTTGAATCTGAAGCTTTCTTT. The V and J genes are TRBV28 and TRBJ1-1; 8 bases are a match to TRBD1. V was pared by 5 bases and J by 6 bases, with 11 bases of the junction left unmatched. CDR1 and CDR2 from the germline V gene are MDHEN and SYDVKM. This CDR3 has 15 amino acids.

Notes on this clone: An end of the junction differs from the germline gene, which may be a read error. DNA for the CDR3: TGCGCCAGCTGCCACAGGGGTGGAGACACCATATATTTT. Translation: CASCHRGGDTIYF. The rearrangement uses TRBV5-1 and TRBJ1-3; 7 bases match TRBD1. The CDR3 loop spans 13 amino acids. Germline values: CDR1 SGHRS, CDR2 YFSETQ.

This clone was counted a few times. The chain recombines TRBV27 with TRBJ1-4; TRBD1 is a possible D gene (6 bases). The CDR3 contains 14 residues. Germline V gene lookup returns CDR1 MNHEY and CDR2 SMNVEV (reference sequence). With 7 bases removed from V and 7 bases from J, the gap between germline ends came to 16 bases. CDR3 sequence (DNA): TGTGCCAGCACCGGTGGGGGGGCTGGTGAAAAACTGTTTTTT. Its translation: CASTGGGAGEKLFF. Filled out from reference TRBV27 and TRBJ1-4, the complete variable domain reads EAQVTQNPRYLITVTGKKLTVTCSQNMNHEYMSWYRQDPGLGLRQIYYSMNVEVTDKGDVPEGYKVSRKEKRNFPLILESPSPNQTSLYFCASTGGGAGEKLFFGSGTQLSVL.

J is TRBJ2-1 and V is TRBV6-5; D may be TRBD1 (5 bases). CDR1 and CDR2 (germline): MNHEY, SVGAGI. This CDR3 has 13 amino acids. The V gene lost 6 bases and the J gene lost 1 base, with 7 bases spanning the gap. The CDR3 nucleotides are TGTGCCAGCAGGGACAAGTCCTACAATGAGCAGTTCTTC. Amino acids: CASRDKSYNEQFF.

This chain links TRBV19 with TRBJ1-6; possibly TRBD1 for D (6 bases). The CDR3 consists of 15 residues. Germline lookup yields CDR1 LNHDA and CDR2 SQIVND (reference sequence). V gave up 3 bases and J gave up 13 bases, with 19 bases separating them. In DNA form, the CDR3 reads TGTGCCAGTAGTATCAGGGCAGGGGCCTCCGATCCCCTCCACTTT. Amino acids: CASSIRAGASDPLHF.

The chain employs TRBV30 and TRBJ2-2, with D possibly matching TRBD1 (6 bases). CDR1 and CDR2 from the germline V gene are GTSNPN and SVGIG (reference sequence). V gave up 4 bases and J gave up 2 bases, with 14 bases separating them. The CDR3 has 15 amino acids. CDR3 region: CAWIPRQVNTGELFF. DNA for the CDR3: TGTGCCTGGATTCCCAGACAGGTAAACACCGGGGAGCTGTTTTTT.

The chain recombines TRBV3-1 (or the pseudogene TRBV3-2) with TRBJ2-1; 8 positions match TRBD1. The length of the CDR3 is 16 residues. The germline V gene has CDR1 LGHDT and CDR2 YNNKEL (reference sequence). J lost 4 bases, V lost 6 bases, and 11 bases had no gene match. The CDR3 DNA follows: TGTGCCAGCAGTTTTTTTCAGGGGGCTCTTTACAATGAGCAGTTCTTC. Translation: CASSFFQGALYNEQFF.

The chain carries TRBV9 and TRBJ2-7; 12 nucleotides align to TRBD2. The germline V gene encodes CDR1 SGDLS and CDR2 YYNGEE. CDR3 length: 15 amino acids. The J segment lost 5 bases and the V segment lost 2 bases, leaving 5 bases of the junction unmatched. The CDR3: CASSVTSGRIDEQYF. CDR3 DNA: TGTGCCAGCAGCGTCACTAGCGGGAGGATCGACGAGCAGTACTTC.

The chain combines TRBV6-5 with TRBJ2-7, with 7 bases matching TRBD1. Germline trimming cut 2 bases from V and 6 bases from J; bases unmatched to any gene: 4. Germline assignment: CDR1 MNHEY and CDR2 SVGAGI. The CDR3 sequence is 13 residues long. In DNA, the CDR3 is TGTGCCAGCAGTTACCGAGGGACAGTCGAGCAGTACTTC. Translating gives CASSYRGTVEQYF.

The chain combines TRBV27 with TRBJ1-2; 11 nucleotides align to TRBD1. CDR3 length equals 17 residues. Germline values: CDR1 MNHEY, CDR2 SMNVEV (reference sequence). V was pared by 1 base and J by 8 bases, with 12 bases of the junction left unmatched. The CDR3 region is CASSLYGTGGILQGYTF. The CDR3 DNA reads as TGTGCCAGCAGTTTATATGGGACAGGGGGTATCCTGCAGGGCTACACCTTC.